A selection of T cell receptor beta chains follows, all from one sample in a study of shared clonotypes between healthy human individuals. Assay used: immunoSEQ multiplex PCR; TCRdb lists only in-frame clones, some missing. In the table there are about 1.5 million clones, about 98% of which are singletons. The specimen was naive CD4+ T cells sorted from blood. The receptors were gathered from a young man in good health. Both conserved end residues are part of each CDR3.

J gene	V gene	CDR3 protein
TRBJ1-4	TRBV7-9	CASSLEGPRFF
TRBJ2-3	TRBV10-2	CASSVIAGGTSTDTQYF
TRBJ2-1	TRBV2	CASSVSGKQFF
TRBJ1-5	TRBV6-5	CASSYRGGQPQHF
TRBJ2-1	TRBV27	CASSFRTGWSNNEQFF
TRBJ1-1	TRBV6-5	CASRWGGRTEAFF
TRBJ2-2	TRBV19	CASSMGTGLRYTGELFF
TRBJ1-1	TRBV2	CASSQGRDTEAFF
TRBJ2-6	TRBV10-3	CAIMSSGANVLTF
TRBJ2-3	TRBV9	CASSARAVWTDTQYF
TRBJ2-3	TRBV18	CASSPTSGSSTDTQYF
TRBJ2-1	TRBV19	CASSIDGRGIYNEQFF
TRBJ1-2	TRBV6-4	CASSPGRGLGYTF
TRBJ2-7	TRBV7-2	CASSLRGTQAGEQYF
TRBJ2-1	TRBV30	CAWRPGGNEQFF
TRBJ1-2	TRBV10-3	CAISAGQDYGYTF
TRBJ2-2	TRBV9	CASSVVLNGELFF
TRBJ2-2	TRBV14	CASSQGRRPRSNTGELFF
TRBJ2-5	TRBV5-1	CASSFPMVAGGSGGETQYF
TRBJ2-5	TRBV7-6	CASSLVGGREETQYF
TRBJ2-4	TRBV30	CAWSVEGWANIQYF
TRBJ2-7	TRBV10-2	CASSQQLAGVEQYF
TRBJ2-3	TRBV7-6	CASSQRVGMGTDTQYF